This T cell receptor (beta chain) was recorded in a study of T-cell reconstitution after alpha-beta-depleted transplantation in children. The CDR3 consists of 14 residues. Germline lookup yields CDR1 SEHNR and CDR2 FQNEAQ (reference sequence). Between the trimmed V and J ends, which lost 5 bases and 3 bases, there was a span of 11 bases. Researchers prepared the TCRbeta library using unique molecular identifiers, the study reports. TCRdb redid the calling of the PCR reads with MiXCR, one entry per CDR3 protein. Among about 580,000 distinct CDR3 sequences listed, more than 20% were seen once. The chain recombines TRBV7-9 with TRBJ2-1; D may be TRBD1 (6 bases). The clonotype was recovered from a boy under three years old who had a stem cell transplant for acute myeloid leukemia, so the T cells may come from the graft donor. The source was PBMCs, mostly from graft donor cells, collected 360 days after TCRalphabeta/CD19-depleted stem cell transplant. CDR3 amino acids: CASSTGQLYNEQFF. The CDR3 region has the DNA TGTGCCAGCAGCACAGGACAGCTCTACAATGAGCAGTTCTTC. The full variable domain, with the rest looked up from reference TRBV7-9 and TRBJ2-1, is DTGVSQNPRHKITKRGQNVTFRCDPISEHNRLYWYRQTLGQGPEFLTYFQNEAQLEKSRLLSDRFSAERPKGSFSTLEIQRTEQGDSAMYLCASSTGQLYNEQFFGPGTRLTVL.